This TCR beta chain was recovered during a study of cytomegalovirus exposure and HLA in healthy donors. Both 60 Vbeta primers and 13 Jbeta primers went into the PCR. Sequencing used immunoSEQ multiplex PCR; TCRdb keeps in-frame clones, though not all of them. In the table there are 100,000 to 120,000 clones, 80% of which are singletons. V shed 0 bases and J shed 6 bases, with 12 bases lying between them. Germline assignment: CDR1 LNHNV and CDR2 YYDKDF (reference sequence). There are 16 residues in the CDR3. This clonotype was obtained from a man aged 25 to 45 in good health and CMV-seropositive. The chain joins TRBV15 to TRBJ1-6, with D tentatively TRBD1 (5 bases). Sequencing used PBMCs. CDR3 in DNA: TGTGCCACCAGCAGAGATCGCGGGGGGAGTAATTCACCCCTCCACTTT. Its protein product is CATSRDRGGSNSPLHF.